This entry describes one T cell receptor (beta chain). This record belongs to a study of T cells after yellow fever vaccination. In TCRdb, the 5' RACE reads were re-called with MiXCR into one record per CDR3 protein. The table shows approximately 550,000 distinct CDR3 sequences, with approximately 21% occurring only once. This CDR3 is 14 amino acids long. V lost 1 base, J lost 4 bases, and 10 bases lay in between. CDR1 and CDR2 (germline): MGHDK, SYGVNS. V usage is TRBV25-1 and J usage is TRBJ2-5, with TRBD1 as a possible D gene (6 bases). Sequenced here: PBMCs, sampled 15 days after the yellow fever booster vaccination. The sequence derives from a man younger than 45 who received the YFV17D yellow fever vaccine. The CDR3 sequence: CASSEFFRGETQYF. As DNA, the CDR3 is TGTGCCAGCAGTGAATTTTTCAGGGGAGAGACCCAGTACTTC. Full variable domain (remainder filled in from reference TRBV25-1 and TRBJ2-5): EADIYQTPRYLVIGTGKKITLECSQTMGHDKMYWYQQDPGMELHLIHYSYGVNSTEKGDLSSESTVSRIRTEHFPLTLESARPSHTSQYLCASSEFFRGETQYFGPGTRLLVL.